This T cell receptor (beta chain) was found in a study of cytomegalovirus exposure and HLA in healthy donors. Germline V CDR1 and CDR2: SGHVS, FQNEAQ. The V gene end was trimmed by 0 bases and the J gene end by 1 base; junction bases not matched to a gene: 6. The CDR3 extends over 18 amino acids. Note on this clone: Antigen specificity is unknown.

PCR used 60 Vbeta primers and 13 Jbeta primers. Profiling relied on immunoSEQ multiplex PCR, and the TCRdb table lists in-frame clones only, not all of them. The sample includes about 250,000 clones, roughly two thirds seen only once; the top ten take 2% to 2.5%. Study-wide findings and caveats: Diagnosis of cytomegalovirus status made by the classifier reportedly showed high specificity and sensitivity.

The receptor's source is a female donor in good health and CMV-seronegative. The V and J genes are TRBV7-8 and TRBJ2-7; 13 nucleotides align to TRBD2. Sequencing used PBMCs. The CDR3 DNA sequence: TGTGCCAGCAGCTTAGCGCGCCCGGGACTAGCGGGATCCTACGAGCAGTACTTC. Encoded protein: CASSLARPGLAGSYEQYF.